This T cell receptor beta chain was sequenced for a study of blood T cell repertoires in COVID-19. This CDR3 region has 10 residues. V lost 4 bases and J 6 bases, leaving 7 bases between the germline ends. CDR1 is SQVTM, CDR2 ANQGSEA, per germline. Here immunoSEQ multiplex PCR was the method, and the copy in TCRdb shows in-frame clones only, minus some. The sample carries about 240,000 clones, 80% to 90% recorded once. Sequenced input: PBMCs or T cells enriched from blood (not recorded which). The J gene is TRBJ2-7, the V gene TRBV29-1, with D possibly TRBD1 on 5 matching bases. This TCR came from a woman aged 25 to 39 who had recovered from COVID-19. The CDR3 coding sequence is TGCAGCGTTGGGACATCCGAGCAGTACTTC. This encodes CSVGTSEQYF.